This TCR beta chain emerged from a study of cytomegalovirus exposure and HLA in healthy donors. Findings of the study overall: It was approximately 150 TCR beta chains that were listed as cytomegalovirus-associated. The tendency of first-cohort TCR clusters to co-occur in the 120 or so validation repertoires was identified by a subsequent analysis.

In its sample, this clone was seen a few times. Its specificity is not known. Trimming cost V 2 bases and J 13 bases, with 8 bases left between them. The CDR3 spans 10 residues. CDR1 and CDR2 from the germline V gene are WNHNN and SYGVQD (reference sequence). Profiled with immunoSEQ multiplex PCR; TCRdb holds only in-frame clones, not every one. The repertoire has some 71,000 clones, approximately 94% of them found once; the top ten carry more than 0.9%. This chain connects TRBV10-1 to TRBJ1-1; D ambiguous. The sample taken for sequencing was PBMCs. The sequence derives from a woman younger than 35 in good health and CMV-seronegative. CDR3 in amino acids: CASSETDGFF. The CDR3 nucleotides read TGCGCCAGCAGTGAGACAGATGGTTTCTTT.